This entry lists 31 T cell receptor beta chains sequenced from one sample in a study of CD8+ T cells in alopecia areata. Extracted from the samples, RNA was reverse transcribed into cDNA to serve as the sequencing template. Data came from immunoSEQ multiplex PCR; TCRdb stores just in-frame clones and leaves some out. The table lists 250,000 to 300,000 clones, 58% of them singletons. Documented treatment: oral pan-JAK inhibitor, 5-10 mg twice daily. The sample here was CD4+ T cells sorted from blood, taken at week 24, from a patient treated with tofacitinib. The receptor source for this set is a human donor with alopecia areata.

The genes are TRBV7-2 and TRBJ2-3; D gene uncertain. V shed 2 bases and J shed 2 bases, with 11 bases lying between them. There are 15 residues in the CDR3. Per germline, CDR1 SGHTA and CDR2 FQGNSA. For the CDR3, the DNA is TGTGCCAGCAGCTTATCGGTTCACTCCACAGATACGCAGTATTTT. It yields the protein CASSLSVHSTDTQYF.

The sample holds a few counts of this clone. The genes are TRBV2 and TRBJ2-5; 8 bases fit TRBD2. Germline V CDR1 and CDR2: SNHLY, FYNNEI. This CDR3 has 16 amino acids. J lost 1 base, V lost 2 bases, and 6 bases had no gene match. The CDR3 spells CASSEMASGPQETQYF. DNA of the CDR3: TGTGCCAGCAGTGAAATGGCTAGCGGGCCCCAAGAGACCCAGTACTTC.

In this sample, this clone turned up once. The rearrangement uses TRBV29-1 and TRBJ2-5; 9 nucleotides match TRBD2. The CDR3 runs 13 residues. The trim removed 7 bases at V and 5 bases at J, leaving 8 bases unmatched. Germline CDR1 reads SQVTM; CDR2 reads ANQGSEA. The CDR3 sequence is CSAHSGGPETQYF. CDR3 bases: TGCAGCGCCCATAGCGGGGGCCCGGAGACCCAGTACTTC.

This clone was recorded a few times. The CDR3 region has the DNA TGCGCCAGCAGCTTGGAGGGGTCCGGAGGTTCACCCCTCCACTTT. This translates into CASSLEGSGGSPLHF. The rearrangement joins TRBV5-1 to TRBJ1-6, with D possibly matching TRBD1 (5 bases). Trimming removed 0 bases from V and 9 bases from J, with 13 bases in between. From germline, CDR1 is SGHRS and CDR2 YFSETQ. The length of the CDR3 is 15 residues.

The V call is TRBV5-4, the J call TRBJ2-1; 8 nucleotides align to TRBD2. The CDR3 loop spans 18 amino acids. V lost 6 bases and J lost 4; bases outside the gene matches: 18. Germline-derived CDR1 and CDR2 are SGHNT and YYREEE (reference sequence). The CDR3 bases are TGTGCCAGCACCCCCCGGAGCGAGCGACTAGCGCCTTACAATGAGCAGTTCTTC. As protein: CASTPRSERLAPYNEQFF.

In DNA, the CDR3 is TGCAGCGTCGGAAGTCCGACAGGGCCCGTAATGAACACTGAAGCTTTCTTT. It codes for CSVGSPTGPVMNTEAFF. The V and J genes are TRBV29-1 and TRBJ1-1, with 7 bases lining up with TRBD1. The CDR3 loop spans 17 amino acids. Germline CDR1 is SQVTM and CDR2 is ANQGSEA. The ends lost 6 bases at V and 0 bases at J; junction bases unmatched: 16. Complete variable domain (other parts from reference TRBV29-1 and TRBJ1-1): SAVISQKPSRDICQRGTSLTIQCQVDSQVTMMFWYRQQPGQSLTLIATANQGSEATYESGFVIDKFPISRPNLTFSTLTVSNMSPEDSSIYLCSVGSPTGPVMNTEAFFGQGTRLTVV.

This sequence joins TRBV6-5 and TRBJ2-1, with 10 nucleotides matching TRBD2. This CDR3 comprises 16 residues. CDR1 is MNHEY, CDR2 SVGAGI, per germline. The J segment lost 5 bases and the V segment lost 3 bases, leaving 7 bases of the junction unmatched. CDR3 amino acids: CASSYRVAGGNNEQFF. CDR3 DNA sequence: TGTGCCAGCAGTTATAGAGTAGCGGGGGGAAACAATGAGCAGTTCTTC.

V gene TRBV5-1 combines with J gene TRBJ1-6; no clear D. Per germline, CDR1 SGHRS and CDR2 YFSETQ. The CDR3 covers 15 residues. V gave up 2 bases and J gave up 8 bases, with 14 bases separating them. Here the CDR3 reads CASSFSSYPDSPLHF. The CDR3 nucleotides are TGCGCCAGCAGCTTTTCCTCATACCCGGATTCACCCCTCCACTTT. Combining the CDR3 with reference TRBV5-1 and TRBJ1-6 gives the whole variable domain KAGVTQTPRYLIKTRGQQVTLSCSPISGHRSVSWYQQTPGQGLQFLFEYFSETQRNKGNFPGRFSGRQFSNSRSEMNVSTLELGDSALYLCASSFSSYPDSPLHFGNGTRLTVT.

This sequence joins TRBV27 and TRBJ2-3; 7 bases agree with TRBD2. The CDR3 runs to 15 residues. Germline CDR1 and CDR2: MNHEY and SMNVEV (reference sequence). J was trimmed by 1 base and V by 0 bases; bases with no gene match: 1. The CDR3 nucleotides read TGTGCCAGCAGTTTATCCCTAGCGGGCACAGATACGCAGTATTTT. Encoded protein: CASSLSLAGTDTQYF.

This clone was seen more than once but under ten times. V and J are TRBV14 and TRBJ1-6; 10 nucleotides match TRBD1. CDR1 SGHDN and CDR2 FVKESK come from the germline V gene. The junction had 6 bases not matched to a gene; V was cut back by 4 bases and J by 9 bases. This CDR3 is built from 15 residues. CDR3: CASSRVTGGSSPLHF. The CDR3 nucleotides are TGTGCCAGCAGCCGAGTGACAGGGGGCAGTTCACCCCTCCACTTT.

The chain is built from TRBV4-2 and TRBJ1-5; the D is unclear. V lost 2 bases to trimming and J lost 5 bases, with 13 bases between them. Germline CDR1 LGHNA, CDR2 YNFKEQ. There are 15 residues in the CDR3. The CDR3 sequence: CASSQTHGGHQPQHF. The CDR3 DNA reads as TGTGCCAGCAGCCAAACACATGGTGGCCATCAGCCCCAGCATTTT.

The rearrangement links TRBV2 to TRBJ2-7; D unresolved. This CDR3 region has 14 residues. Germline V gives CDR1 SNHLY, CDR2 FYNNEI. The V and J ends lost 4 bases and 5 bases respectively, with 15 bases between them. The DNA for the CDR3 is TGTGCCAGCAGTGTAAGGGTAAGGATCCACGAGCAGTACTTC. This encodes CASSVRVRIHEQYF.

This clone was detected a few times. The chain links TRBV29-1 to TRBJ2-7, with D hard to call. The V gene's germline CDR1 is SQVTM and CDR2 ANQGSEA. This CDR3 comprises 14 residues. Trimming stripped 8 bases from V and 2 bases from J, with 19 bases between. This CDR3 is CSFRITDSAYEQYF. CDR3 coding DNA: TGCAGCTTCCGAATCACGGATTCGGCCTACGAGCAGTACTTC.

CDR3 amino acids: CASSQEHRLQETQYF. The CDR3 DNA follows: TGCGCCAGCAGCCAAGAGCACAGACTTCAAGAGACCCAGTACTTC. The chain uses TRBV4-1 and TRBJ2-5; D call uncertain. Germline CDR1 MGHRA, CDR2 YSYEKL. The CDR3 is made up of 15 amino acids. The V end was cut by 0 bases, the J end by 2 bases, with 10 bases between.

J is TRBJ2-1 and V is TRBV12-5; TRBD2 might be the D (5 bases). Trimming took off 1 base at V and 5 bases at J, with 18 bases between the two ends. CDR3 size: 17 residues. The germline V gene encodes CDR1 LGHNT and CDR2 FRNRAP. The CDR3 region is CASGLALGSPLNNEQFF. CDR3 DNA: TGTGCTAGTGGTTTGGCCTTAGGGAGCCCACTGAACAATGAGCAGTTCTTC.

V gene TRBV7-2 combines with J gene TRBJ2-1, with 9 bases fitting TRBD2. The CDR3 has 15 residues. CDR1 is SGHTA, CDR2 FQGNSA, per germline. J was trimmed by 0 bases and V by 5 bases; bases with no gene match: 2. The CDR3 region is CASSPRGGSYNEQFF. As DNA, the CDR3 is TGTGCCAGCAGCCCGCGGGGGGGCTCCTACAATGAGCAGTTCTTC.

The rearrangement joins TRBV5-4 to TRBJ2-7; maybe TRBD1 (5 bases). The CDR3 runs to 13 residues. V dropped 1 base and J dropped 5 bases, with 10 bases sitting between them. Germline CDR1 is SGHNT and CDR2 is YYREEE (reference sequence). DNA for the CDR3: TGTGCCAGCAGCTTGAAAGGGGCGGACGAGCAGTACTTC. Translation gives CASSLKGADEQYF.

This sequence joins TRBV4-3 and TRBJ1-1; D not certain. The CDR3 has 13 amino acids. Per germline, CDR1 LGHNA and CDR2 YSLEER. Trimming removed 2 bases from V and 8 bases from J, with 12 bases in between. The CDR3 is CASSQQRDGEAFF. The CDR3 DNA reads TGCGCCAGCAGCCAACAAAGGGATGGCGAAGCTTTCTTT.

The V call is TRBV6-5, the J call TRBJ1-3, with D maybe TRBD1 (6 bases). CDR3 length equals 13 residues. Germline V gene lookup returns CDR1 MNHEY and CDR2 SVGAGI. The V end was cut by 8 bases, the J end by 4 bases, with 12 bases between. DNA for the CDR3: TGTGCCAGCCGCAGGGGATCAGGAAACACCATATATTTT. Translated: CASRRGSGNTIYF.

The rearrangement links TRBV29-1 to TRBJ2-3, with D maybe TRBD1 (6 bases). The CDR3 runs 16 residues. Germline CDR1 reads SQVTM; CDR2 reads ANQGSEA. V was trimmed by 4 bases and J by 0 bases, leaving 17 bases between them. The CDR3 nucleotides are TGCAGCGTTGCAAGGCTTGGGGACACAAGCACAGATACGCAGTATTTT. It specifies CSVARLGDTSTDTQYF.

This clone was recorded a few times. The V and J genes are TRBV18 and TRBJ2-1; TRBD2 aligns across 7 bases. This CDR3 contains 15 residues. Germline assignment: CDR1 KGHSH and CDR2 LQKENI. V was clipped by 3 bases and J by 4 bases; unmatched bases: 6. CDR3 nucleotide sequence: TGTGCCAGCTCACCTCAGGATAGCGGGTACAATGAGCAGTTCTTC. Its protein is CASSPQDSGYNEQFF. The full variable domain, rest sourced from reference TRBV18 and TRBJ2-1, is NAGVMQNPRHLVRRRGQEARLRCSPMKGHSHVYWYRQLPEEGLKFMVYLQKENIIDESGMPKERFSAEFPKEGPSILRIQQVVRGDSAAYFCASSPQDSGYNEQFFGPGTRLTVL.

The chain joins TRBV9 to TRBJ2-3, with 8 bases lining up with TRBD2. Germline lookup yields CDR1 SGDLS and CDR2 YYNGEE. The CDR3 has 14 amino acids. After removal of 4 bases from V and 8 bases from J, the junction contained 9 bases not matched to a gene. CDR3 nucleotide sequence: TGTGCCAGCAGCACAAGGACTAGCCTTGGTACGCAGTATTTT. This gives the protein CASSTRTSLGTQYF.

J is TRBJ1-1 and V is TRBV5-1; D uncertain. CDR3 length: 12 residues. CDR1 and CDR2 from the germline V gene are SGHRS and YFSETQ. The V end lost 1 base, the J end lost 4 bases, and 5 bases lay between the germline ends. The CDR3 region has the DNA TGCGCCAGCAGCTTGTTGGGCACTGAAGCTTTCTTT. Encoded protein: CASSLLGTEAFF.

This clone was found a few times. The gene calls are TRBV6-4 and TRBJ1-4; TRBD1 aligns across 8 bases. The ends lost 2 bases at V and 11 bases at J; junction bases unmatched: 1. The CDR3 is 12 residues long. Germline CDR1 MRHNA, CDR2 SNTAGT. Written as DNA, the CDR3 is TGTGCCAGCAGTGACAACAGGGGGAAACTGTTTTTT. As protein: CASSDNRGKLFF.

The J gene is TRBJ1-5, the V gene TRBV5-6; tentative D call: TRBD1 (5 bases). The V end was cut by 0 bases, the J end by 6 bases, with 13 bases between. This CDR3 comprises 15 residues. Germline CDR1 SGHDT, CDR2 YYEEEE. CDR3 DNA: TGTGCCAGCAGCTTGGGCTCGAGGGGTGCTCAGCCCCAGCATTTT. The encoded protein is CASSLGSRGAQPQHF.

The rearrangement joins TRBV27 to TRBJ2-3; no clear D. CDR3 size: 14 residues. V was cut by 2 bases and J by 2 bases, with 8 bases left in between. Germline values: CDR1 MNHEY, CDR2 SMNVEV (reference sequence). CDR3 region: CASSLRGATDTQYF. The CDR3 bases are TGTGCCAGCAGTTTACGAGGAGCCACAGATACGCAGTATTTT.

This chain connects TRBV5-4 to TRBJ2-3; 9 positions agree with TRBD2. The V gene end was trimmed by 4 bases and the J gene end by 1 base; junction bases not matched to a gene: 7. The CDR3 has 16 residues. Germline assignment: CDR1 SGHNT and CDR2 YYREEE (reference sequence). The chain's CDR3 is CASSQGLADRTDTQYF. In DNA form, the CDR3 reads TGTGCCAGCAGCCAGGGACTAGCTGACCGCACAGATACGCAGTATTTT.

A few counts support this clone. The chain couples TRBV5-4 to TRBJ1-1; 7 bases match TRBD1. The CDR3 is 14 residues long. V shed 3 bases and J 1 base; nucleotides not matched to a gene: 3. CDR1 is SGHNT and CDR2 is YYREEE in the germline V gene (reference sequence). The CDR3 DNA reads TGTGCCAGCAGCTCAAGGGACAGGAACACTGAAGCTTTCTTT. This sequence encodes CASSSRDRNTEAFF.

The rearrangement joins TRBV7-2 to TRBJ1-2; 7 bases are a match to TRBD1. The CDR3 loop spans 14 amino acids. Germline trimming cut 3 bases from V and 3 bases from J; bases unmatched to any gene: 4. CDR1 is SGHTA and CDR2 is FQGNSA in the germline V gene. The CDR3 protein is CASSFRDSHYGYTF. CDR3 DNA sequence: TGTGCCAGCAGCTTCCGGGACAGCCACTATGGCTACACCTTC.

This clone was found a few times. The chain employs TRBV2 and TRBJ2-3; D call uncertain. This CDR3 region has 11 residues. Germline lookup yields CDR1 SNHLY and CDR2 FYNNEI. V was pared by 5 bases and J by 3 bases, with 3 bases between. The CDR3 region has the DNA TGTGCCAGCAGTTTAACAGATACGCAGTATTTT. Translated: CASSLTDTQYF.

The genes are TRBV29-1 and TRBJ2-1, with D perhaps TRBD1 (5 bases). The germline V gene has CDR1 SQVTM and CDR2 ANQGSEA. The CDR3 is 16 residues long. V lost 2 bases to trimming and J lost 3 bases, with 17 bases between them. This CDR3 reads CSVERSRGGVYNEQFF. CDR3 in DNA: TGCAGCGTTGAAAGGTCTAGGGGTGGGGTCTACAATGAGCAGTTCTTC.